This TCR beta chain was found in a study of cytomegalovirus exposure and HLA in healthy donors. Study outcomes and limitations: The study listed roughly 160 cytomegalovirus-associated TCR beta chains. Relative to equally common others, HLA-associated TCR beta chains showed greater clonal expansion in a later analysis. HLA alleles showed associations with 16,951 TCR beta sequences in a later analysis, at a 0.05 false discovery rate.

PCR was performed using 60 Vbeta and 13 Jbeta primers. TCRdb's table, derived via immunoSEQ multiplex PCR, lists solely in-frame clones and lacks some. Among roughly 110,000 clones listed, approximately 76% were seen once. Trimming at V came to 4 bases and at J to 3 bases, leaving 6 bases not matched to a gene. The CDR3 runs to 14 residues. Germline V gene data show CDR1 as SGHNT and CDR2 as YYREEE (reference sequence). On this clone itself: Its antigen is not identified.

Donors were ostensibly healthy at sampling, although undocumented immune exposures were probable. Sequencing used PBMCs. The clonotype originates from a man between 18 and 29 years old in good health and CMV-seronegative. The rearrangement links TRBV5-4 to TRBJ2-7, with 8 bases identical to TRBD1. The CDR3: CASSPGTGIYEQYF. The DNA for the CDR3 is TGTGCCAGCAGCCCTGGGACAGGCATCTACGAGCAGTACTTC.